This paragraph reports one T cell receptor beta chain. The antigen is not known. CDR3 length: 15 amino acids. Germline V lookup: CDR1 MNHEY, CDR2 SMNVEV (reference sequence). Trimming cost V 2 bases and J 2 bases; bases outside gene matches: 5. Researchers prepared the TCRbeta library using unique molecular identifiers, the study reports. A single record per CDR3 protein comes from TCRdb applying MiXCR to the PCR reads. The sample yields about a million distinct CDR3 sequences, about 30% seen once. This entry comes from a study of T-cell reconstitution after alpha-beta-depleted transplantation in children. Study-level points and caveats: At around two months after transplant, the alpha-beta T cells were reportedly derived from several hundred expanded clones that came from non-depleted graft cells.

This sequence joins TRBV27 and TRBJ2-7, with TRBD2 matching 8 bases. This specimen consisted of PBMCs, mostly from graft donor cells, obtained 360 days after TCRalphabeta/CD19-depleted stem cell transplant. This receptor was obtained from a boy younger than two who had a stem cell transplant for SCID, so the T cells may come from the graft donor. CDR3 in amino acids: CASSLGGAGAYEQYF. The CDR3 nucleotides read TGTGCCAGCAGTTTAGGGGGAGCGGGGGCCTACGAGCAGTACTTC.